This T cell receptor (beta chain) was recovered during a study of T cell responses to AZD1222 COVID-19 vaccine. Germline V gives CDR1 MDHEN, CDR2 SYDVKM. This CDR3 spans 14 amino acids. Trimming removed 3 bases from V and 1 base from J, with 9 bases in between. Clones were read by immunoSEQ multiplex PCR, and TCRdb kept only the in-frame ones, dropping some. The table lists more than 250,000 clones, 85% to 95% of them singletons. General study findings and limits: Close to half of all spike-specific TCRs reportedly target regions of the variants that are unmutated.

To note about this clone: Its antigen is as yet unknown.

The chain is built from TRBV28 and TRBJ2-5, with D perhaps given as TRBD1 or TRBD2 (5 bases each). Sample: peripheral blood, taken on day 0 of AZD1222 vaccination. The receptor was derived from an adult in good health. CDR3 coding DNA: TGTGCCAGCAGTTTTGTAGGGACCCAAGAGACCCAGTACTTC. Translation gives CASSFVGTQETQYF.